A single T cell receptor (beta chain) is shown here with its context. This clonotype was seen more than once but under ten times. It lacks a known antigen. The input lacks base qualities; no much larger clone sits a single base away. The source of the sample is a study of T-cell reconstitution after alpha-beta-depleted transplantation in children (dated by TCRdb to the mid-2010s). With respect to the entire study: T-cell immune reconstitution after TCRalphabeta/CD19-depleted allogeneic hematopoietic cell transplantation in children was quantitatively tracked in the study by means of TCR repertoire profiling.

Points the paper makes about the study in general: In some patients, the high TCRbeta diversity seen at day 60 was put down to recipient T cells and intrathymic progenitors that had survived conditioning. The frequencies of hyperexpanded clones fell over the following months, and after one year, T-cell counts and TCRbeta diversity were mostly attributed to newly produced T cells. Apparently early alphabetaT-cell count recovery about two months after transplant reportedly relied on only several hundred rapidly expanded clones derived from non-depleted graft cells.

Taken with the paper, the label for treatment or condition translates to: allogeneic hematopoietic cell transplantation with graft depleted of TCRalphabeta T cells and CD19 B cells. The transplant recipients were children given TCRalphabeta/CD19-depleted allogeneic hematopoietic cell grafts. Libraries were prepared through PCR. The run used an Illumina HiSeq 2500. TCR library preparation used molecular barcoding, with unique molecular identifiers applied to normalize quantification of the TCRbeta repertoire. The public reads were quality trimmed at Q25 with fastp and then assembled into clones with MiXCR by TCRdb, keeping productive beta chains. Here each entry gathers all rows of one CDR3 protein and keeps the most common genes and DNA. This sample comprises 780,000 or so distinct CDR3 sequences, about 16% of them detected only once. The top ten hold just under 5% of the sample. The receptor's source is a male patient aged 5 to 17 who had a stem cell transplant for acute lymphoblastic leukemia, so the T cells may come from the graft donor. The input for sequencing was PBMCs, mostly from graft donor cells, taken 360 days after TCRalphabeta/CD19-depleted stem cell transplant.

This receptor has the CDR3 CASNRRTEAFF. The nucleotides read TGTGCCAGCAATCGGAGGACTGAAGCTTTCTTT. The chain joins TRBV2 to TRBJ1-1; there is no confident call for the D gene. The junction shows trimming of 7 bases on V and 5 bases on J, plus 8 bases between the germline ends. Based on the germline V gene, the CDR1 and CDR2 sequences are SNHLY and FYNNEI. The CDR3, cysteine through phenylalanine, is 11 amino acids long. The read is trimmed to its CDR3 DNA, 33 bases read in frame from base 1.